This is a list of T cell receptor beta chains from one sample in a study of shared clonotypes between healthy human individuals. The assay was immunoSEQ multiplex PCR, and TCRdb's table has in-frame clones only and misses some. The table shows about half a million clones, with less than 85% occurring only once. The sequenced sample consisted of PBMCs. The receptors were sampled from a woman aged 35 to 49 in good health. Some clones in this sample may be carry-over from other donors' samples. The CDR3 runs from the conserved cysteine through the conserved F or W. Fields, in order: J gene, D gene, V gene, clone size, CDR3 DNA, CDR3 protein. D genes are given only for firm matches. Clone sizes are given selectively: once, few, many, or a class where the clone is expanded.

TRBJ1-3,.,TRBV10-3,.,TGTGCCATCAGTGAGCCGGGGACCTCTGGAAACACCATATATTTT,CAISEPGTSGNTIYF
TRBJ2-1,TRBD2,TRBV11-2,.,TGTGCCAGCAGCTCCCTAGCGGGACCGATCTCTTACAATGAGCAGTTCTTC,CASSSLAGPISYNEQFF
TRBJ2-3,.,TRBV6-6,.,TGTGCCAGCAGCCCCCTTAAAAGCACAGATACGCAGTATTTT,CASSPLKSTDTQYF
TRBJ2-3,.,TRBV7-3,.,TGTGCCAGCAGCCCCTTGGTGGGAGAGGTGCAGTATTTT,CASSPLVGEVQYF
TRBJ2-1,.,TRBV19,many,TGTGCCAGTAGTGCCACCACTAGCAGGCCTGCCTACAATGAGCAGTTCTTC,CASSATTSRPAYNEQFF
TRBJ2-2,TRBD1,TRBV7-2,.,TGTGCCAGCAGCTTTGGACAGGGTGGGCCCGGGGAGCTGTTTTTT,CASSFGQGGPGELFF
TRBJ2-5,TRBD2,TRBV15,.,TGTGCCACCAGCAGAACCCTAGCGGGGACACAAGAGACCCAGTACTTC,CATSRTLAGTQETQYF
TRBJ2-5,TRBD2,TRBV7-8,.,TGTGGCAGCGCCGGGGGGAGTGGGGAGACCCAGTACTTC,CGSAGGSGETQYF
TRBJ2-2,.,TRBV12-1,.,TGTGCCAGCAGCTTTTCGGGTAGCTTGACCGGGGAGCTGTTTTTT,CASSFSGSLTGELFF
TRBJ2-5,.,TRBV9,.,TGTGCCAGCAGCGTAGGGGGGTCGACAGCCCAAGAGACCCAGTACTTC,CASSVGGSTAQETQYF
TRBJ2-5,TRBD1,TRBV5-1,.,TGCGCCAGCAGCCGAGGGACAGGCCAAGAGACCCAGTACTTC,CASSRGTGQETQYF
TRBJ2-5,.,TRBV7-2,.,TGTGCCAGCAGCTTTTACAGAGAAGAGACCCAGTACTTC,CASSFYREETQYF
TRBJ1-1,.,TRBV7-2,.,TGTGCCAGCAGCTTAGGACAGGTACCCACTGAAGCTTTCTTT,CASSLGQVPTEAFF
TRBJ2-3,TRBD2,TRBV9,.,TGTGCCAGCAGCGTTCTAGCGGGAAGCACAGATACGCAGTATTTT,CASSVLAGSTDTQYF
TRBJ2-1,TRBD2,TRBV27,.,TGTGCCAGCAGTTTATCTAGCGGGACCCGTCGTGAGCAGTTCTTC,CASSLSSGTRREQFF
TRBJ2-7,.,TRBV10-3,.,TGTGCCATCAGTGGGGTTGGGGGGCACGGAGAGCAGTACTTC,CAISGVGGHGEQYF
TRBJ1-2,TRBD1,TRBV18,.,TGTGCCAGCTCACCAGGGACAGGAGACTATGGCTACACCTTC,CASSPGTGDYGYTF